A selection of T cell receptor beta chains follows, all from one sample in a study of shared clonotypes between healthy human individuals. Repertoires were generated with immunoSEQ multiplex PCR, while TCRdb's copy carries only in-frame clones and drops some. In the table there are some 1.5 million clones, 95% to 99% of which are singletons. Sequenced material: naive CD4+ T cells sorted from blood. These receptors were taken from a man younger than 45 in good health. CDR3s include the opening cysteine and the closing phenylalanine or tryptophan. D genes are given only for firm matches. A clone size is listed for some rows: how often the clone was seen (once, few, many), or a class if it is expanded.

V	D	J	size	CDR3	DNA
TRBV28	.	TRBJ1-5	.	CASHTPMNQPQHF	TGTGCCAGCCATACACCCATGAATCAGCCCCAGCATTTT
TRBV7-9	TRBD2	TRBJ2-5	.	CASSFRGGRASETQYF	TGTGCCAGCAGCTTCCGTGGCGGGAGGGCCTCGGAGACCCAGTACTTC
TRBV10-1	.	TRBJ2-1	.	CASASHSGPKSYNEQFF	TGCGCCAGCGCATCCCACTCCGGGCCAAAAAGCTACAATGAGCAGTTCTTC
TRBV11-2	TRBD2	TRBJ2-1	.	CASSPWSGRPMEQFF	TGTGCCAGCAGCCCCTGGAGCGGGAGGCCCATGGAGCAGTTCTTC
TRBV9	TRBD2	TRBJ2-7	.	CASSPTQRGGREQYF	TGTGCCAGCAGCCCGACCCAGCGGGGGGGGAGGGAGCAGTACTTC
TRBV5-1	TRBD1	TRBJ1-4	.	CASSQTGTGYEKLFF	TGCGCCAGCAGCCAAACAGGGACAGGGTATGAAAAACTGTTTTTT
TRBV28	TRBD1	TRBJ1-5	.	CATGGSNQPQHF	TGTGCCACAGGGGGGAGCAATCAGCCCCAGCATTTT
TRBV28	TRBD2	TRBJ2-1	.	CASSPPLAGIYNEQFF	TGTGCCAGCAGTCCACCGCTAGCGGGGATTTACAATGAGCAGTTCTTC
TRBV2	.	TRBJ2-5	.	CASSATTSPKETQYF	TGTGCCAGCAGTGCGACGACATCCCCGAAAGAGACCCAGTACTTC
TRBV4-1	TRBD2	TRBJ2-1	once	CASSPTSGRAHEQFF	TGCGCCAGCAGCCCTACTAGCGGGAGGGCCCATGAGCAGTTCTTC
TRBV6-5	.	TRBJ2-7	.	CASRSQPAYEQYF	TGTGCCAGCAGATCTCAACCCGCCTACGAGCAGTACTTC
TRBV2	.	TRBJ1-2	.	CASMFYSGYTF	TGTGCCAGCATGTTCTATTCAGGCTACACCTTC
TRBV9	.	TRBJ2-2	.	CASSVLAGGNGELFF	TGTGCCAGCAGCGTATTGGCAGGCGGTAACGGGGAGCTGTTTTTT
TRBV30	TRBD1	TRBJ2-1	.	CAWSGTGLGEQFF	TGTGCCTGGAGTGGGACAGGGTTAGGTGAGCAGTTCTTC
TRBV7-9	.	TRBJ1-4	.	CASSYGTSTTNEKLFF	TGTGCCAGCAGCTATGGGACAAGTACAACTAATGAAAAACTGTTTTTT
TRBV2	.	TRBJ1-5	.	CASSEALGQQPQHF	TGTGCCAGCAGTGAAGCGTTGGGGCAGCAGCCCCAGCATTTT
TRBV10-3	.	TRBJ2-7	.	CAISTPGLSYEQYF	TGTGCCATCAGCACGCCTGGTTTGTCCTACGAGCAGTACTTC
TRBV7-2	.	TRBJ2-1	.	CASSFRELVMNEQFF	TGTGCCAGCAGCTTCCGGGAGCTAGTCATGAATGAGCAGTTCTTC
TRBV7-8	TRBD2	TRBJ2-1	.	CASSPQGASGPYNEQFF	TGTGCCAGCAGCCCTCAAGGGGCTAGCGGGCCTTACAATGAGCAGTTCTTC
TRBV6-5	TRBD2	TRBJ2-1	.	CASSYGTSKNEQFF	TGTGCCAGCAGTTATGGGACTAGCAAGAATGAGCAGTTCTTC
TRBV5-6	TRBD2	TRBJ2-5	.	CASTSWASGWAETQYF	TGTGCCAGCACCTCTTGGGCTAGCGGATGGGCGGAGACCCAGTACTTC
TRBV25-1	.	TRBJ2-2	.	CASSEFLSGELFF	TGTGCCAGCAGTGAATTTTTATCCGGGGAGCTGTTTTTT
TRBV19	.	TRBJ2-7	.	CASSTSRLVYEQYF	TGTGCCAGTAGTACCTCCCGACTAGTCTACGAGCAGTACTTC
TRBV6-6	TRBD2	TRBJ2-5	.	CASSYLSGGYQETQYF	TGTGCCAGCAGTTACTTGAGCGGGGGGTACCAAGAGACCCAGTACTTC
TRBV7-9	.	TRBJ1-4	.	CASSLSRTAASLNEKLFF	TGTGCCAGCAGCTTATCCCGGACAGCAGCAAGCTTGAATGAAAAACTGTTTTTT
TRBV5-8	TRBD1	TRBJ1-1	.	CASSLAWGTGESTEAFF	TGTGCCAGCAGCTTGGCCTGGGGGACAGGGGAAAGTACTGAAGCTTTCTTT
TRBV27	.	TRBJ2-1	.	CASSVGSGTGPSNEQFF	TGTGCCAGCAGTGTCGGTAGCGGGACAGGACCCTCCAATGAGCAGTTCTTC